This T cell receptor beta chain was profiled in a study of cytomegalovirus exposure and HLA in healthy donors. Produced via immunoSEQ multiplex PCR; TCRdb's table is partial and in-frame only. The sample contains roughly 140,000 clones, about 89% of which appear only once. The J segment lost 2 bases and the V segment lost 4 bases, leaving 9 bases of the junction unmatched. The CDR3 has 16 amino acids. Germline assignment: CDR1 SQVTM and CDR2 ANQGSEA. The sequence was obtained from a young woman in good health and CMV-seropositive. The rearrangement joins TRBV29-1 to TRBJ2-7; 12 bases are shared with TRBD2. The sample comprised PBMCs. CDR3 protein: CSVALAGGLGAYEQYF. In DNA, the CDR3 is TGCAGCGTTGCCCTAGCGGGAGGGCTAGGGGCCTACGAGCAGTACTTC.